This TCR beta chain was recorded in a study of neurological immune-mediated disorders. Time point meaning: technical triplicate 3. TCRdb re-analysed the 5' RACE reads in MiXCR, keeping a single row per CDR3 protein. The data show about 44,000 distinct CDR3 sequences, roughly 21% seen once. Germline V gives CDR1 MDHEN, CDR2 SYDVKM. CDR3 size: 14 residues. V was clipped by 5 bases and J by 10 bases; unmatched bases: 10. The sequencing sample was made of PBMCs. This chain uses TRBV28 with TRBJ1-2, with 10 bases lining up with TRBD1. The sequence derives from a man in his 60s with HTLV-1-associated myelopathy (HAM/TSP). CDR3: CASSSGQGENVYTF. CDR3 nucleotides: TGTGCCAGCAGTAGTGGACAGGGGGAGAACGTCTACACCTTC.